This T cell receptor (beta chain) was found in a study of vaccination effects on CD4 cells after COVID-19. General study results and limits: Common cold coronavirus cross-reactivity was shown by only 1 of 255 vaccine-induced clones in healthy vaccinees.

Culture lasted approximately 10 days before CD4+ T cell isolation. Participants completed two doses of the BNT162b2 or mRNA-1273 vaccine. A half-medium replacement with IL-2 medium was carried out on days 3 and 7. Assay used: immunoSEQ multiplex PCR; TCRdb lists only in-frame clones, some missing. The profile shows 25,000 to 35,000 clones, around 69% of them singletons. As concerns this clone: Its antigen is still unknown.

The CDR3 sequence is 15 residues long. Germline V gene lookup returns CDR1 ENHRY and CDR2 SYGVKD. V gave up 3 bases and J gave up 8 bases; unmatched junction bases: 9. This sequence was found in a human donor who received a COVID-19 vaccine. The sample consisted of CD4+ T cells from PBMCs cultured without peptide, taken after COVID-19 vaccination. V usage is TRBV10-3 and J usage is TRBJ2-5; the match to TRBD1 covers 10 bases. The CDR3 protein is CAISDTGTGVGTQYF. The CDR3 DNA reads as TGTGCCATCAGTGACACCGGGACAGGGGTAGGAACCCAGTACTTC.